One and the same sample provided the 28 T cell receptor beta chains below, sequenced in a study of T cells in Graves' hyperthyroidism and ophthalmopathy. Authors of the study amplified TCR beta CDR3 regions from RNA transcripts. The HTBI set primed first-round TCR CDR3 RT-PCR. TCRdb processed the multiplex PCR reads anew with MiXCR; each CDR3 protein has one entry. The data contain about 640,000 distinct CDR3 sequences, about 14% of them seen just once; the ten biggest clones take up around 12%. Sequences were obtained from blood. Receptors were obtained from a woman aged 45-65 years with Graves' ophthalmopathy.

This clonotype was seen many times. The chain employs TRBV12-3 or TRBV12-4 and TRBJ2-7; 9 bases map to TRBD1. Trimming took 6 bases from V and 3 from J; bases not matched to a gene: 9. CDR3 size: 15 residues. This CDR3 reads CASSQDRGRGYEQYF. The CDR3 DNA reads as TGTGCCAGCAGCCAGGACAGGGGCAGGGGCTACGAGCAGTACTTC.

This clonotype was detected many times. This rearrangement joins TRBV28 to TRBJ1-2, with 8 bases matching TRBD1. Germline V gives CDR1 MDHEN, CDR2 SYDVKM. The CDR3 has 14 amino acids. J was trimmed by 4 bases and V by 4 bases; bases with no gene match: 5. CDR3 protein: CASSSGTGLYGYTF. The CDR3 nucleotides are TGTGCCAGCAGTTCCGGGACAGGCCTCTATGGCTACACCTTC.

This clonotype occurred many times. This chain joins TRBV6-2 or TRBV6-3 and TRBJ1-5, with 7 bases fitting TRBD1. CDR1 is MNHEY, CDR2 SVGEGT, per germline. V trimming: 8 bases; J trimming: 3 bases; junction bases outside the gene matches: 10. The CDR3 is made up of 15 amino acids. The CDR3 DNA sequence: TGTGCCAGCTCCGAAGCAGGGGGTTACAATCAGCCCCAGCATTTT. Its protein is CASSEAGGYNQPQHF.

There are a few counts of this clonotype. The chain combines TRBV14 with TRBJ2-2, with TRBD2 matching 9 bases. Trimming removed 5 bases from V and 6 bases from J; junction bases left unmatched: 7. Germline-derived CDR1 and CDR2 are SGHDN and FVKESK. The length of the CDR3 is 15 residues. This chain's CDR3 is CASSLYSGSAGELFF. The CDR3 region has the DNA TGTGCCAGCAGCTTATATAGCGGGAGTGCCGGGGAGCTGTTTTTT.

This clonotype was detected a few times. The CDR3 DNA reads as TGTGCCAGCAGGGGGACCTGGATTTTGTACAATGAGCAGTTCTTC. Its translation is CASRGTWILYNEQFF. This chain links TRBV2 with TRBJ2-1, with D perhaps matching TRBD1 or TRBD2 (5 bases each). V was trimmed by 6 bases and J by 4 bases, leaving 16 bases between them. CDR3 size: 15 residues. CDR1 is SNHLY, CDR2 FYNNEI, per germline.

This clonotype was seen ten or more times. This rearrangement joins TRBV18 to TRBJ1-1; D is unclear. With 2 bases removed from V and 3 bases from J, the gap between germline ends came to 13 bases. Looked up from germline, CDR1 is KGHSH and CDR2 is LQKENI. This CDR3 has 15 residues. The CDR3 reads CASSPMSGWDTEAFF. The CDR3 DNA is TGTGCCAGCTCACCAATGAGCGGGTGGGACACTGAAGCTTTCTTT.

This clonotype was picked up a small number of times. The chain uses TRBV14 and TRBJ2-3; 12 positions match TRBD2. CDR1 SGHDN and CDR2 FVKESK come from the germline V gene. This CDR3 spans 20 amino acids. The trim removed 0 bases at V and 0 bases at J, leaving 10 bases unmatched. In DNA form, the CDR3 reads TGTGCCAGCAGCCAAGAATGGGAGACTAGCGGGAGAAAAAGCACAGATACGCAGTATTTT. It codes for CASSQEWETSGRKSTDTQYF. Combining the CDR3 with reference TRBV14 and TRBJ2-3 gives the whole variable domain EAGVTQFPSHSVIEKGQTVTLRCDPISGHDNLYWYRRVMGKEIKFLLHFVKESKQDESGMPNNRFLAERTGGTYSTLKVQPAELEDSGVYFCASSQEWETSGRKSTDTQYFGPGTRLTVL.

This clonotype has a count of ten or more. This CDR3 is CASSPPGLAVTHRHTDTQYF. CDR3 nucleotides: TGTGCCAGCAGTCCCCCGGGACTAGCGGTAACCCATAGACACACAGATACGCAGTATTTT. The rearrangement links TRBV28 to TRBJ2-3; 11 bases fit TRBD2. Germline assignment: CDR1 MDHEN and CDR2 SYDVKM. The junction had 18 bases not matched to a gene; V was cut back by 5 bases and J by 2 bases. This CDR3 has 20 residues.

The chain links TRBV6-1 to TRBJ2-3; D is perhaps TRBD2 (6 bases). Trimming removed 1 base from V and 0 bases from J, with 20 bases in between. The CDR3 loop spans 19 amino acids. Germline assignment: CDR1 MNHNS and CDR2 SASEGT. The CDR3 here is CASSEGAWGGASSTDTQYF. DNA of the CDR3: TGTGCCAGCAGTGAAGGTGCGTGGGGAGGCGCTTCTAGCACAGATACGCAGTATTTT.

The gene calls are TRBV9 and TRBJ2-1; possibly TRBD2 for D (6 bases). The V gene lost 0 bases and the J gene lost 8 bases, with 15 bases spanning the gap. This CDR3 comprises 15 residues. Germline assignment: CDR1 SGDLS and CDR2 YYNGEE. The CDR3 DNA follows: TGTGCCAGCAGCGTAGGGGCGGGAACCACGGATGAGCAGTTCTTC. Residues: CASSVGAGTTDEQFF.

This clonotype was observed a handful of times. The chain has TRBV7-2 and TRBJ2-7; 9 nucleotides align to TRBD1. Germline V CDR1 and CDR2: SGHTA, FQGNSA. CDR3 length equals 15 residues. J gave up 3 bases and V 0 bases, and 3 bases lay outside the gene matches. As DNA, the CDR3 is TGTGCCAGCAGCTTAGCGGGACAGGGCTACTACGAGCAGTACTTC. Protein sequence: CASSLAGQGYYEQYF.

The chain has TRBV12-5 and TRBJ2-1; 11 bases are shared with TRBD2. The CDR3 is 21 residues long. Per germline, CDR1 LGHNT and CDR2 FRNRAP. V lost 0 bases, J lost 3 bases, and 16 bases stayed unmatched. Here the CDR3 DNA reads TGTGCTAGTGGTTTGGTCCCGGGACTAGCGGACCCCGACGGCCTCTACAATGAGCAGTTCTTC. Translating gives CASGLVPGLADPDGLYNEQFF. Complete variable domain (other parts from reference TRBV12-5 and TRBJ2-1): DARVTQTPRHKVTEMGQEVTMRCQPILGHNTVFWYRQTMMQGLELLAYFRNRAPLDDSGMPKDRFSAEMPDATLATLKIQPSEPRDSAVYFCASGLVPGLADPDGLYNEQFFGPGTRLTVL.

There are many counts of this clonotype. The chain employs TRBV3-1 and TRBJ2-1; 8 nucleotides agree with TRBD1. The V and J ends lost 5 bases and 8 bases, in that order; junction bases with no gene match: 11. The CDR3 has 15 amino acids. The germline V gene encodes CDR1 LGHDT and CDR2 YNNKEL (reference sequence). The CDR3 is CASSMRTGIGDEQFF. CDR3 in DNA: TGTGCCAGCAGCATGCGGACAGGGATCGGGGATGAGCAGTTCTTC.

This clonotype was found a few times. This chain connects TRBV6-1 to TRBJ2-3; 7 positions match TRBD2. From germline, CDR1 is MNHNS and CDR2 SASEGT. The J segment lost 2 bases and the V segment lost 3 bases, leaving 8 bases of the junction unmatched. This CDR3 spans 16 amino acids. CDR3 nucleotide sequence: TGTGCCAGCAGTGAGGAATTTAGCGGGCTCACAGATACGCAGTATTTT. Its protein is CASSEEFSGLTDTQYF.

This chain uses TRBV29-1 with TRBJ2-2; TRBD2 agrees at 14 bases. CDR1 and CDR2 (germline): SQVTM, ANQGSEA. V shed 5 bases, J shed 7 bases, and the junction held 9 bases outside the gene matches. This CDR3 is 16 amino acids long. Here the CDR3 DNA reads TGCAGCGTTAATGGACTAGCGGGAGGAATTGGCGGGGAGCTGTTTTTT. Amino acid sequence: CSVNGLAGGIGGELFF.

This clonotype turned up a few times. The chain carries TRBV7-8 and TRBJ2-3, with 10 bases that match TRBD2. Per germline, CDR1 SGHVS and CDR2 FQNEAQ. The ends lost 3 bases at V and 3 bases at J; junction bases unmatched: 6. This CDR3 is built from 16 residues. The CDR3 nucleotides are TGTGCCAGCAGCTTTCCACTAGCGGGAAGAACAGATACGCAGTATTTT. Its translation: CASSFPLAGRTDTQYF.

The J gene is TRBJ2-7, the V gene TRBV6-1; 8 positions agree with TRBD1. Germline trimming cut 7 bases from V and 6 bases from J; bases unmatched to any gene: 11. Looked up from germline, CDR1 is MNHNS and CDR2 is SASEGT. This CDR3 spans 14 amino acids. Here the CDR3 DNA reads TGTGCCAGCACCCTCCAGGGGGCGCGGGGCGAGCAGTACTTC. It codes for CASTLQGARGEQYF.

The gene calls are TRBV4-1 and TRBJ2-2; possible D gene TRBD2, 5 bases. Trimming left V 3 bases short and J 8 bases short, with 10 bases between. Germline CDR1 is MGHRA and CDR2 is YSYEKL. The CDR3 is made up of 13 amino acids. CDR3 region: CASSHRGAGELFF. The CDR3 DNA follows: TGCGCCAGCAGCCATCGGGGAGCTGGGGAGCTGTTTTTT.

V usage is TRBV24-1 and J usage is TRBJ2-1, with D possibly being TRBD2 (6 bases). The V gene's germline CDR1 is KGHDR and CDR2 SFDVKD. The V end was cut by 9 bases, the J end by 6 bases, with 8 bases between. CDR3 length equals 11 residues. Here the CDR3 reads CATYGGNEQFF. The CDR3 DNA follows: TGTGCCACCTACGGGGGCAATGAGCAGTTCTTC.

Ten or more counts support this clonotype. This chain joins TRBV27 and TRBJ2-3; a possible D gene is TRBD1 (6 bases). Looked up from germline, CDR1 is MNHEY and CDR2 is SMNVEV (reference sequence). CDR3 length: 15 residues. Trimming took off 7 bases at V and 4 bases at J, with 18 bases between the two ends. The CDR3 coding sequence is TGTGCCAGCACCGCCTCCGACAGGACCTCAGATACGCAGTATTTT. As protein: CASTASDRTSDTQYF.

This chain joins TRBV7-8 and TRBJ2-7, with 14 bases matching TRBD2. The CDR3 consists of 17 residues. CDR1 SGHVS and CDR2 FQNEAQ come from the germline V gene. V was clipped by 5 bases and J by 0 bases; unmatched bases: 6. The CDR3 region has the DNA TGTGCCAGCAGCACGGGACTAGCGGGAGAGAGCTCCTACGAGCAGTACTTC. This encodes CASSTGLAGESSYEQYF.

The chain links TRBV9 to TRBJ2-1; D not certain. The germline V gene encodes CDR1 SGDLS and CDR2 YYNGEE. This CDR3 spans 14 amino acids. Trimming took off 2 bases at V and 0 bases at J, with 6 bases between the two ends. CDR3 loop: CASSVYGSYNEQFF. CDR3 coding DNA: TGTGCCAGCAGCGTTTACGGCTCCTACAATGAGCAGTTCTTC.

This clonotype was found many times. In DNA form, the CDR3 reads TGTGCCAGCAGCTTAGACGGGCCCCCTGATACGCAGTATTTT. This translates into CASSLDGPPDTQYF. The chain combines TRBV11-2 with TRBJ2-3, with D unclear. V lost 0 bases to trimming and J lost 6 bases, with 10 bases between them. Germline V gene sequence: CDR1 SGHAT, CDR2 FQNNGV. The CDR3 consists of 14 residues.

The chain carries TRBV20-1 and TRBJ2-7; D may be TRBD2 (5 bases). Germline V CDR1 and CDR2: DFQATT, SNEGSKA (reference sequence). This CDR3 is built from 14 residues. V lost 1 base to trimming and J lost 5 bases, with 15 bases between them. The CDR3 nucleotides are TGCAGTGCTAGAGTCCCGGGGATGACCCACGAGCAGTACTTC. It specifies CSARVPGMTHEQYF.

This clonotype has ten or more counts. J is TRBJ2-7 and V is TRBV12-3 or TRBV12-4, with D hard to call. Trimming shortened V by 4 bases and J by 6 bases, and 13 bases separated the two germline ends. The CDR3 loop spans 13 amino acids. The CDR3 DNA sequence: TGTGCCAGCAGTTACGGCCCAAAGTTCGAGCAGTACTTC. It translates to CASSYGPKFEQYF.

Many counts were recorded for this clonotype. V is TRBV28 and J is TRBJ1-1; D is perhaps TRBD1 (5 bases). The germline V gene has CDR1 MDHEN and CDR2 SYDVKM. The CDR3 sequence is 15 residues long. With 5 bases removed from V and 4 bases from J, the gap between germline ends came to 17 bases. The CDR3 DNA reads TGTGCCAGCAGTATTGCAGGGTTTGGGATCACTGAAGCTTTCTTT. Translation gives CASSIAGFGITEAFF.

This clonotype came up many times. The chain recombines TRBV20-1 with TRBJ2-1; D unclear. The CDR3 is 14 residues long. Deletions cut 3 bases from V and 0 bases from J, with 9 bases between. Germline V lookup: CDR1 DFQATT, CDR2 SNEGSKA (reference sequence). CDR3 nucleotide sequence: TGCAGTGCTAGCGCCGCTAGCTCCTACAATGAGCAGTTCTTC. It yields the protein CSASAASSYNEQFF.

This clonotype was observed at least ten times. The chain employs TRBV12-3 or TRBV12-4 and TRBJ2-1; 10 positions agree with TRBD1. This CDR3 spans 14 amino acids. The V and J ends lost 6 bases and 8 bases, in that order; junction bases with no gene match: 7. CDR3 residues: CASRHLTGGDEQFF. In DNA form, the CDR3 reads TGTGCCAGCAGGCATCTGACAGGGGGCGATGAGCAGTTCTTC.